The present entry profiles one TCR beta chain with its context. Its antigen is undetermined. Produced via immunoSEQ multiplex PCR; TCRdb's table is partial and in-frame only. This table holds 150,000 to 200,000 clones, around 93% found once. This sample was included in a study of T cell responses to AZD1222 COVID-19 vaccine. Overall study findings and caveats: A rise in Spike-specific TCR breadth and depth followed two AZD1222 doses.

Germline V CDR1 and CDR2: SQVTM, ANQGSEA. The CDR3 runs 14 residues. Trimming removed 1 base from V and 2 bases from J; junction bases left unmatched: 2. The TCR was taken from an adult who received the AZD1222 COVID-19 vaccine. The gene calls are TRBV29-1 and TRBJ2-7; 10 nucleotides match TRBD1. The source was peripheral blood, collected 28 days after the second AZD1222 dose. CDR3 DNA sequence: TGCAGCGTTGAAGGCGGACAGGGGGCCTACGAGCAGTACTTC. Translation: CSVEGGQGAYEQYF.